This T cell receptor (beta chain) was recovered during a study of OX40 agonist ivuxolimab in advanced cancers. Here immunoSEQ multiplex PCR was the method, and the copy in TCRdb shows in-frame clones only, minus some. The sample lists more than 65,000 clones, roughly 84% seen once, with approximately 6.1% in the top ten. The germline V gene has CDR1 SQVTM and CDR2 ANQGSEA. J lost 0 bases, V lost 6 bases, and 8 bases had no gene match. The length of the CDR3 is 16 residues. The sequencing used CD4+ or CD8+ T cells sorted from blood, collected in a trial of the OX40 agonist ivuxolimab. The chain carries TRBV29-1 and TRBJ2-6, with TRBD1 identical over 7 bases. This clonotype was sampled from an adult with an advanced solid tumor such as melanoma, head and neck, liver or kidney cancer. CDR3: CSVPGTASSGANVLTF. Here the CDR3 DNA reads TGCAGCGTCCCCGGGACAGCTAGCTCTGGGGCCAACGTCCTGACTTTC. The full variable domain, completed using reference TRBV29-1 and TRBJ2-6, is SAVISQKPSRDICQRGTSLTIQCQVDSQVTMMFWYRQQPGQSLTLIATANQGSEATYESGFVIDKFPISRPNLTFSTLTVSNMSPEDSSIYLCSVPGTASSGANVLTFGAGSRLTVL.